Sequencing of this T cell receptor beta chain was carried out in a study of cytomegalovirus exposure and HLA in healthy donors. The CDR3 is 15 amino acids. V gave up 6 bases and J gave up 0 bases, with 15 bases separating them. CDR1 is MDHEN, CDR2 SYDVKM, per germline. PCR involved 60 Vbeta and 13 Jbeta primers. The protocol was immunoSEQ multiplex PCR, while the TCRdb copy is restricted to in-frame clones and leaves out a portion. Here the sample spans 100,000 to 150,000 clones, about three quarters being singletons. The sample comprised PBMCs. The V call is TRBV28, the J call TRBJ2-7; tentatively, D is TRBD2 (6 bases). The TCR originated in a woman in her sixties in good health and CMV-seropositive. CDR3 loop: CASSPGTDFSYEQYF. The CDR3 DNA is TGTGCCAGCAGCCCCGGGACTGACTTCTCCTACGAGCAGTACTTC.